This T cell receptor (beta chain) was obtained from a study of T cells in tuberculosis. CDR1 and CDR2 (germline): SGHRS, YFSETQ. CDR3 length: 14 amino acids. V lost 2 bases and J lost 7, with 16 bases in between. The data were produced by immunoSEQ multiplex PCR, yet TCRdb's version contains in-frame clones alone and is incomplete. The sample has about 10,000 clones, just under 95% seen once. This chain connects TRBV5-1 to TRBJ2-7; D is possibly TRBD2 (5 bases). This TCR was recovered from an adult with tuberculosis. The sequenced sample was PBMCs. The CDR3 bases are TGCGCCAGCAGCTTTTCTGCGGGCGCAGTTGAGCAGTACTTC. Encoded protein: CASSFSAGAVEQYF.